This T cell receptor (beta chain) was sequenced in a study of T cell responses to AZD1222 COVID-19 vaccine. TCRdb's table, derived via immunoSEQ multiplex PCR, lists solely in-frame clones and lacks some. In the table there are 150,000 to 180,000 clones, approximately 87% of which are singletons. This TCR derives from an adult in good health. Sequenced here: peripheral blood, sampled on day 0 of MenACWY control vaccination.

The CDR3 reads CASSPDRDYGYTF. The CDR3 DNA reads as TGTGCCAGCAGCCCGGACAGAGACTATGGCTACACCTTC. The chain links TRBV14 to TRBJ1-2; tentative D call: TRBD1 (6 bases). V dropped 4 bases and J dropped 3 bases, with 9 bases sitting between them. The CDR3 is 13 residues long. Looked up from germline, CDR1 is SGHDN and CDR2 is FVKESK.